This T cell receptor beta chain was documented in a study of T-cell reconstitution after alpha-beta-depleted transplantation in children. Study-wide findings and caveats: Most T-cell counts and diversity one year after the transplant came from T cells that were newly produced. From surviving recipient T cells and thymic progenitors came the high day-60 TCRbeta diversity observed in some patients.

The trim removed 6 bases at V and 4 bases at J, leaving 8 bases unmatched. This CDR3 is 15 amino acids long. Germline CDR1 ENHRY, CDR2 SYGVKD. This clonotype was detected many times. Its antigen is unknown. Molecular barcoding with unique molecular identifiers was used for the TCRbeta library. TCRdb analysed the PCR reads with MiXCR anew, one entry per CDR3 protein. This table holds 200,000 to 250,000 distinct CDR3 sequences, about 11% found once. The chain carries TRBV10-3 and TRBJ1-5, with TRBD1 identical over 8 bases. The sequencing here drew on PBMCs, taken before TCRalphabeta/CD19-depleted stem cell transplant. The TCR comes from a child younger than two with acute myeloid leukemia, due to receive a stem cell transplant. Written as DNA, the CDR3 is TGTGCCATCAGCGGAACAGGGGGAACTAATCAGCCCCAGCATTTT. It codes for CAISGTGGTNQPQHF.